The clone carrying this T cell receptor (beta chain) appeared many times. What it binds is unknown. TCRdb reprocessed the multiplex PCR reads with MiXCR, giving one entry per CDR3 protein. The repertoire includes about 130,000 distinct CDR3 sequences, around 20% of them detected once, and 2% to 2.5% sits in the top ten. This entry comes from a study of breast tumors, draining lymph nodes, adjacent tissues. General study results and limits: Tumor T cell lymph node origin was a supported hypothesis, not proven. Findings are consistent with lymph node origin and intratumoral expansion of most tumor T cells. Tumor repertoires ranked between lymph nodes and nontumor tissue in diversity, with V and J gene preferences. Compared with basal-like, luminal-like tumors shared significantly more repertoire with nontumor tissue.

CDR3 length: 16 amino acids. V lost 4 bases, J lost 8 bases, and 13 bases stayed unmatched. Germline V gene sequence: CDR1 SGHRS, CDR2 YFSETQ. Samples came from axillary lymph nodes draining the breast cancer. The V gene is TRBV5-1, the J gene TRBJ2-2; TRBD2 agrees at 8 bases. The sequenced material came from axillary lymph node tissue. This sequence originates from a female donor with breast cancer. Some clones in this sample may be carry-over from other donors' samples. CDR3 amino acids: CASSVDPGLAAGELFF. The CDR3 DNA is TGCGCCAGCAGCGTGGACCCAGGACTAGCAGCTGGGGAGCTGTTTTTT.